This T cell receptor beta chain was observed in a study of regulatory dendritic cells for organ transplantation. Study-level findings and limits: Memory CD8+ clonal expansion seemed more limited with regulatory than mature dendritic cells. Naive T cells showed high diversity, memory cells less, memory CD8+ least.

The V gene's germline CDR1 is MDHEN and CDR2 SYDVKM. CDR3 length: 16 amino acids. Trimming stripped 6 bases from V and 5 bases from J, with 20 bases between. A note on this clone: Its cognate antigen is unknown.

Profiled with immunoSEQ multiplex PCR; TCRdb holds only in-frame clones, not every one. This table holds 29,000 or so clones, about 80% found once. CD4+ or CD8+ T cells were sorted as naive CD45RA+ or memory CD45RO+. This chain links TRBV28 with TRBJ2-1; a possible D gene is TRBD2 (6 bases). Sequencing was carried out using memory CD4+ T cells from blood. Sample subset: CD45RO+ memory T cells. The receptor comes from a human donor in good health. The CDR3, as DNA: TGTGCCAGCAGCCCTGGCGGGGTAGCGTTACACAATGAGCAGTTCTTC. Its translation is CASSPGGVALHNEQFF.